This TCR beta chain was sequenced during a study of blood T cells in healthy people across ages. Combining a sample-barcoded 5' primer with a J-beta primer mix, a second PCR ran for 7 to 11 cycles. From the 5' RACE reads, TCRdb called clonotypes with MiXCR, one entry per CDR3 protein. There are 650,000 to 800,000 distinct CDR3 sequences in the sample; more than 40% occur only once, and approximately 20% lies in the top ten. This CDR3 is 17 amino acids long. V trimming: 5 bases; J trimming: 8 bases; junction bases outside the gene matches: 18. The germline V gene has CDR1 SGHAT and CDR2 FQNNGV. The sample consisted of blood. This receptor was taken from a man in his sixties in good health. The chain joins TRBV11-2 to TRBJ2-1; TRBD2 aligns across 7 bases. The CDR3 protein is CASSPLGRDYVGHEQFF. The CDR3 DNA sequence: TGTGCCAGCAGCCCTCTCGGACGGGACTACGTAGGCCATGAGCAGTTCTTC.